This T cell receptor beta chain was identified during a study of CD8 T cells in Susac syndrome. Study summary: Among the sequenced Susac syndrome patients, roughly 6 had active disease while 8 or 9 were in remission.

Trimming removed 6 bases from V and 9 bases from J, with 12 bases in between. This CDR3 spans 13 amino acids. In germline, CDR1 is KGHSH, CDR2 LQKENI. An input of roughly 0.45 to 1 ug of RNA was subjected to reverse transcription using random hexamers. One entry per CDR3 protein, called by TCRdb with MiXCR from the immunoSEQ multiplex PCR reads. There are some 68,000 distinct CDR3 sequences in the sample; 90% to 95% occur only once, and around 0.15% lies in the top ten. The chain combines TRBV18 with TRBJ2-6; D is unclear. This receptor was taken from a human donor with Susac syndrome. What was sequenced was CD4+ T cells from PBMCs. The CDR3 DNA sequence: TGTGCCAGCTCGCAAACCTTAGACAACGTCCTGACTTTC. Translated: CASSQTLDNVLTF.